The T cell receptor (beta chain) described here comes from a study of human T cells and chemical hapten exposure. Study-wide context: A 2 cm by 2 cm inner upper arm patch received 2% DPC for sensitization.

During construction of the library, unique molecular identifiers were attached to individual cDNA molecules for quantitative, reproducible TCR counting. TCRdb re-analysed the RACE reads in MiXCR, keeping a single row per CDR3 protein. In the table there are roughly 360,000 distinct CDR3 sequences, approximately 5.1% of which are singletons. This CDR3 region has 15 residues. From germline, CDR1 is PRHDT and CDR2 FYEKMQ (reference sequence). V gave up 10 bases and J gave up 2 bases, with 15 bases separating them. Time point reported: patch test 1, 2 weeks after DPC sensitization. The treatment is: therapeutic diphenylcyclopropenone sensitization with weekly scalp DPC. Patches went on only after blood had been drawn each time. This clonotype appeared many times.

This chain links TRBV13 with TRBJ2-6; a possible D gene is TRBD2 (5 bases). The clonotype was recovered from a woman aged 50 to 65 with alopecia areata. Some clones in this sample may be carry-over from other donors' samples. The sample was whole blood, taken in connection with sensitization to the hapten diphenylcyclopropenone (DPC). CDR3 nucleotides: TGTGCCACTTCCTCGGGGTCCACTGGGGCCAACGTCCTGACTTTC. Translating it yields CATSSGSTGANVLTF.